The next 31 T cell receptor beta chains were all read from a single sample in a study of esophageal squamous cell carcinoma under preoperative chemotherapy. Time point denoted: before preoperative PTX-NDP chemotherapy. MiXCR, applied by TCRdb to the PCR reads, yields one record per CDR3 protein. The sample holds approximately 15,000 distinct CDR3 sequences; 60% are singletons and the top ten take 53%. This material was acquired from a patient given preoperative chemotherapy. The receptors were sampled from a human donor with esophageal squamous cell carcinoma. The donor label of this sample is uncertain.

V gene TRBV6-1 combines with J gene TRBJ1-1; TRBD1 might be the D (6 bases). The CDR3 runs to 15 residues. Trimming took off 4 bases at V and 1 base at J, with 13 bases between the two ends. Germline lookup yields CDR1 MNHNS and CDR2 SASEGT. CDR3 amino acids: CASSAPGTPNTEAFF. CDR3 in DNA: TGTGCCAGCAGTGCCCCTGGGACACCGAACACTGAAGCTTTCTTT.

The sample holds a few counts of this clonotype. V and J are TRBV4-2 and TRBJ2-1; TRBD2 matches at 13 bases. Per the germline V gene, CDR1 is LGHNA and CDR2 is YNFKEQ. The CDR3 covers 16 residues. V shed 1 base and J 3 bases; nucleotides not matched to a gene: 0. CDR3 in DNA: TGTGCCAGCAGCCAAGGGACTAGCGGGAGCTACAATGAGCAGTTCTTC. It translates to CASSQGTSGSYNEQFF.

The rearrangement uses TRBV6-1 and TRBJ2-2, with TRBD2 as a possible D gene (6 bases). Looked up from germline, CDR1 is MNHNS and CDR2 is SASEGT. The V and J ends lost 6 bases and 16 bases respectively, with 24 bases between them. The CDR3 has 14 amino acids. CDR3 nucleotides: TGTGCCAGCAGCCTGGGACTCAACACCGATGCGCAGTTTTTT. Its protein product is CASSLGLNTDAQFF.

Only a few counts were recorded for this clonotype. The CDR3 sequence: CASGPLTDTQYF. The CDR3 DNA is TGTGCCAGCGGTCCCCTCACAGATACGCAGTATTTT. The chain links TRBV27 to TRBJ2-3; D uncertain. V was pared by 8 bases and J by 2 bases, with 8 bases between. The CDR3 has 12 amino acids. Germline V CDR1 and CDR2: MNHEY, SMNVEV (reference sequence).

J is TRBJ2-2 and V is TRBV5-1; TRBD1 agrees at 7 bases. The CDR3 has 14 residues. The germline gives CDR1 SGHRS, CDR2 YFSETQ. The trim removed 5 bases at V and 7 bases at J, leaving 8 bases unmatched. CDR3 amino acids: CASRPEGAGGELFF. CDR3 sequence (DNA): TGCGCCAGCAGACCAGAGGGGGCAGGCGGGGAGCTGTTTTTT.

The J gene is TRBJ2-4, the V gene TRBV10-1, with a tentative D call TRBD2 (7 bases). The CDR3 consists of 15 residues. The germline V gene encodes CDR1 WNHNN and CDR2 SYGVQD (reference sequence). V lost 4 bases to trimming and J lost 12 bases, with 22 bases between them. The CDR3 region has the DNA TGCGCCAGCAGTGGGGGGAGGGGAACCGGGGACACTCAGTACTTC. Its translation is CASSGGRGTGDTQYF.

In nucleotides, the CDR3 is TGTGCCAGCAGCTGGACCAATGAGCAGTTCTTC. Translating gives CASSWTNEQFF. This chain links TRBV7-2 with TRBJ2-1; unclear D gene. The germline gives CDR1 SGHTA, CDR2 FQGNSA. The V and J ends lost 4 bases and 6 bases respectively, with 4 bases between them. The CDR3 has 11 residues.

The chain couples TRBV6-5 to TRBJ2-2; D might be TRBD1 (7 bases). TRBJ2-3 matches the DNA end more closely, so the J call is doubtful. The CDR3 runs 14 residues. The V gene's germline CDR1 is MNHEY and CDR2 SVGAGI. The CDR3 sequence is CASGWGVGTGAQYF. CDR3 nucleotides: TGTGCCAGCGGTTGGGGGGTGGGCACAGGGGCGCAGTATTTT.

About this clonotype itself: The junction does not match germline at one end; this may be a read error. V gene TRBV6-1 combines with J gene TRBJ2-4; 7 positions agree with TRBD1. The CDR3 runs 15 residues. Germline V gene lookup returns CDR1 MNHNS and CDR2 SASEGT. The CDR3 nucleotides are TGTGCCAGGAGTGTAGGGGGCCGTGGGGCCGGCACTCAGTACTTC. This sequence encodes CARSVGGRGAGTQYF.

This clonotype showed up just once. V is TRBV6-1 and J is TRBJ2-3, with 7 bases lining up with TRBD1. The J call may be wrong; the DNA end is better matched by TRBJ2-7. Per germline, CDR1 MNHNS and CDR2 SASEGT. The CDR3 sequence is 15 residues long. The CDR3 bases are TGTGCCAGCAGTCCTGGGGTAGGGGGCGATGAGACGCAGTACTTC. This codes for CASSPGVGGDETQYF.

The chain links TRBV5-1 to TRBJ2-5; TRBD2 might be the D (6 bases). Germline V gene data show CDR1 as SGHRS and CDR2 as YFSETQ. This CDR3 region has 11 residues. CDR3 loop: CASREFNEQYF. In DNA form, the CDR3 reads TGCGCTTCCCGGGAGTTCAATGAGCAGTACTTC.

J is TRBJ2-1 and V is TRBV10-2, with D perhaps matching TRBD2 (5 bases). Trimming stripped 5 bases from V and 8 bases from J, with 7 bases between. Germline V gene data show CDR1 as WSHSY and CDR2 as SAAADI. This CDR3 region has 11 residues. CDR3 sequence (DNA): TGCGCCAGCAGTATAGCGTATGAGCAGTTCTTC. It codes for CASSIAYEQFF.

This clonotype was detected ten times or more. The rearrangement uses TRBV6-1 and TRBJ1-2; 10 positions agree with TRBD1. This CDR3 is 15 amino acids long. V lost 7 bases, J lost 8 bases, and 13 bases stayed unmatched. CDR1 and CDR2 (germline): MNHNS, SASEGT. The CDR3 DNA sequence: TGTGCCAGCAACCCAGCGACAGGGACAGGGGAAGGCTACACCTTC. This translates into CASNPATGTGEGYTF.

The table lists this clonotype with a count of one. The J gene is TRBJ2-3, the V gene TRBV7-2, with D perhaps matching TRBD2 (6 bases). The end of the DNA is better explained by TRBJ2-7, so the J call may be wrong. The CDR3 loop spans 16 amino acids. Germline assignment: CDR1 SGHTA and CDR2 FQGNSA. CDR3 DNA: TGTGCCAGCAGGGTAGCGCAGAGTGGGAGGACAAATGCGCAGTACTTC. It is translated as CASRVAQSGRTNAQYF.

For this clonotype: An end of the junction does not agree with germline; a read error may underlie this. The rearrangement uses TRBV6-1 and TRBJ2-3, with 7 bases lining up with TRBD2. CDR1 is MNHNS and CDR2 is SASEGT in the germline V gene. This CDR3 has 16 residues. The chain's CDR3 is CASRGGGGGPTETQYF. The CDR3 nucleotides read TGTGCCAGCAGGGGAGGTGGGGGGGGACCCACAGAGACGCAGTATTTC.

This clonotype was detected a few times. The CDR3 loop reads CASSVRQGYEKLFF. CDR3 bases: TGTGCCAGCAGCGTTCGACAGGGGTATGAAAAACTGTTTTTT. The J gene is TRBJ1-4, the V gene TRBV27, with 8 positions matching TRBD1. J lost 6 bases, V lost 6 bases, and 6 bases had no gene match. This CDR3 has 14 amino acids. Germline lookup yields CDR1 MNHEY and CDR2 SMNVEV (reference sequence).

With respect to this clonotype: A junction end diverges from the germline sequence, so it may reflect a read error. V usage is TRBV6-1 and J usage is TRBJ2-3; 7 nucleotides line up with TRBD2. The CDR3 covers 14 residues. CDR1 MNHNS and CDR2 SASEGT come from the germline V gene. For the CDR3, the DNA is TGTGGCAGCTCGGGCGGGGGAGCCAAAAATACGCAGTATTTT. Protein sequence: CGSSGGGAKNTQYF.

J is TRBJ2-5 and V is TRBV7-8; 7 bases align to TRBD2. The V gene end was trimmed by 5 bases and the J gene end by 11 bases; junction bases not matched to a gene: 11. This CDR3 region has 13 residues. Germline V gene data show CDR1 as SGHVS and CDR2 as FQNEAQ. The chain's CDR3 is CASSPRGGDEQYF. The DNA of the CDR3 is TGTGCCAGCAGCCCCCGGGGAGGGGATGAGCAGTACTTC.

This chain joins TRBV6-1 and TRBJ2-1; unclear D gene. Germline-derived CDR1 and CDR2 are MNHNS and SASEGT. The V and J ends lost 5 bases and 2 bases respectively, with 10 bases between them. This CDR3 is 14 amino acids long. The CDR3 is CASSTGATYNEQFF. The CDR3 coding sequence is TGTGCCAGCAGTACGGGTGCTACCTACAATGAGCAGTTCTTC.

This clonotype has a handful of counts. The chain carries TRBV27 and TRBJ2-3; no clear D. Germline V CDR1 and CDR2: MNHEY, SMNVEV (reference sequence). The ends were cut back, 1 base at V and 2 bases at J, with 13 bases in the middle. The CDR3 covers 16 residues. CDR3 in amino acids: CASSLFQTQTTDTQYF. The CDR3 nucleotides read TGTGCCAGCAGTTTATTCCAGACACAGACCACAGATACGCAGTATTTT.

In its sample, this clonotype was seen many times. The rearrangement joins TRBV6-1 to TRBJ1-4; D is ambiguous. Between the trimmed V and J ends, which lost 4 bases and 3 bases, there was a span of 15 bases. Germline V gene data show CDR1 as MNHNS and CDR2 as SASEGT. The CDR3 sequence is 16 residues long. The CDR3 coding sequence is TGTGCCAGCAGTGGGGTTGACTCCACAGCTAATGAAAAACTGTTTTTT. It codes for CASSGVDSTANEKLFF.

Worth noting for this clonotype: The junction departs from germline at one end; a sequencing error may be responsible. The chain has TRBV7-6 and TRBJ2-3, with 8 bases that match TRBD2. CDR1 SGHVS and CDR2 FNYEAQ come from the germline V gene. This CDR3 has 19 residues. The CDR3 is CASSPQGSLAGTLRDTQYF. The CDR3 DNA sequence: TGTGCCAGCAGCCCGCAGGGGTCCTTAGCGGGAACCCTCCGAGATACGCAGTACTTT.

Comment on this clonotype: Sequence at one end of the junction differs from germline and may be a read error. This chain links TRBV7-2 with TRBJ2-3; 7 positions match TRBD2. This CDR3 has 18 amino acids. Germline V gene sequence: CDR1 SGHTA, CDR2 FQGNSA. CDR3 amino acids: CASSFRTRGSRVVNTQYF. The CDR3 DNA reads as TGTGCCAGCAGCTTTCGGACTAGGGGCTCTAGGGTCGTAAATACTCAGTATTTT.

About this clonotype: One end of the junction varies from germline; a read error may be responsible. CDR3 loop: CASSEHLPLVRRTGEQFF. In DNA form, the CDR3 reads TGTGCCAGCAGTGAACATCTCCCACTTGTTCGGCGGACAGGTGAGCAGTTTTTT. The genes are TRBV6-1 and TRBJ2-2; 7 positions match TRBD1. The CDR3 sequence is 18 residues long. In germline, CDR1 is MNHNS, CDR2 SASEGT.

In this sample, this clonotype turned up once. The chain has TRBV7-2 and TRBJ2-1; TRBD2 agrees at 7 bases. Germline-derived CDR1 and CDR2 are SGHTA and FQGNSA. The CDR3 has 16 residues. J gave up 10 bases and V 5 bases, and 17 bases lay outside the gene matches. The CDR3 is CASSPSGRLARFEQFF. CDR3 nucleotides: TGTGCCAGCAGCCCCTCCGGGAGACTAGCTCGCTTCGAGCAGTTCTTC.

A word on this clonotype: An end of the junction differs from the germline gene, which may be a read error. The CDR3 spells CASSRKGGGGEDMQYF. CDR3 bases: TGTGCCAGCAGTCGCAAGGGGGGGGGAGGCGAAGATATGCAGTATTTT. This chain connects TRBV6-1 to TRBJ2-3; TRBD2 might be the D (7 bases). This CDR3 region has 16 residues. CDR1 is MNHNS and CDR2 is SASEGT in the germline V gene.

The V call is TRBV7-2, the J call TRBJ2-6; D is uncertain. V lost 4 bases, J lost 3 bases, and 7 bases lay in between. The CDR3 runs 14 residues. Germline-derived CDR1 and CDR2 are SGHTA and FQGNSA. DNA for the CDR3: TGTGCCAGCAGCTCGCCCCATGGGGCCAACGTCCTGACTTTC. Its translation: CASSSPHGANVLTF. The variable domain in full, with the rest retrieved from reference TRBV7-2 and TRBJ2-6, is GAGVSQSPSNKVTEKGKDVELRCDPISGHTALYWYRQSLGQGLEFLIYFQGNSAPDKSGLPSDRFSAERTGGSVSTLTIQRTQQEDSAVYLCASSSPHGANVLTFGAGSRLTVL.

This chain connects TRBV6-1 to TRBJ2-2; a possible D gene is TRBD2 (5 bases). The DNA end favors TRBJ2-3, so the J call may be wrong. The CDR3 has 14 residues. Germline V gives CDR1 MNHNS, CDR2 SASEGT. CDR3 loop: CASSLAVNTGEQYF. CDR3 in DNA: TGTGCCAGCAGCCTGGCTGTCAACACCGGGGAGCAGTATTTT.

This clonotype was seen a few times. This chain joins TRBV4-2 and TRBJ2-1, with 7 positions matching TRBD1. J gave up 4 bases and V 4 bases, and 7 bases lay outside the gene matches. The CDR3 extends over 15 amino acids. The germline gives CDR1 LGHNA, CDR2 YNFKEQ. The CDR3 nucleotides are TGTGCCAGCAGCCCAGCAGGACAGGTATACAATGAGCAGTTCTTC. Protein sequence: CASSPAGQVYNEQFF.

Worth noting for this clonotype: The final CDR3 position lacks the conserved phenylalanine or tryptophan, pointing to a likely read error. Because the CDR3's place on the DNA is in doubt, the DNA is left out and the CDR3 is given as listed by TCRdb. CDR3 amino acids: CASSESYRIS. This chain links TRBV10-1 with TRBJ1-1. Germline CDR1 is WNHNN and CDR2 is SYGVQD (reference sequence). Ends included, the CDR3 has 10 residues.

This clonotype has just one count. The V call is TRBV6-1, the J call TRBJ2-3; TRBD1 might be the D (6 bases). The CDR3 runs to 12 residues. Trimming removed 6 bases from V and 7 bases from J, with 11 bases in between. The V gene's germline CDR1 is MNHNS and CDR2 SASEGT. The CDR3 loop is CASRTTGHTQYF. The CDR3, as DNA: TGTGCCAGCAGAACGACAGGTCATACGCAGTATTTT.